This is a list of T cell receptor beta chains from one sample in a study of CD8+CD57+ T cells in acquired aplastic anemia. MiXCR was run by TCRdb on the reads, yielding one entry per CDR3 protein. The repertoire holds about 210,000 distinct CDR3 sequences, with almost 35% as singletons. Sequenced: sorted CD4+, CD8+, or CD8+CD57+ T cells (not recorded which) from PBMCs. These receptors were collected from a human donor in good health, serving as a control. Both conserved end residues are part of each CDR3. Fields, in order: J gene, V gene, CDR3 protein.

>TRBJ2-3|TRBV24-1
CATSGDQGDTQYF
>TRBJ2-7|TRBV28
CASSLPRTGLSYEQYF
>TRBJ2-5|TRBV5-5
CASSPRLAGARKTQYF
>TRBJ2-7|TRBV3-1
CASSQGGTAPQGEQYF
>TRBJ2-3|TRBV5-5
CASSLAGQGRDTQYF
>TRBJ1-6|TRBV19
CASTHRTYNSPLHF
>TRBJ2-1|TRBV4-1
CASSRLISSYNEQFF
>TRBJ1-2|TRBV30
CAWSVMGNYGYTF
>TRBJ1-3|TRBV12-3/TRBV12-4
CASSFGGLITSGNTIYF
>TRBJ2-7|TRBV13
CASSLGTGSEQYF
>TRBJ1-1|TRBV25-1
CASSDRGAASEAFF
>TRBJ1-2|TRBV10-3
CAISESLGTGTGIGYTF
>TRBJ2-3|TRBV24-1
CATSPEFTDTQYF
>TRBJ1-3|TRBV19
CASSFGQGKGYTIYF
>TRBJ1-2|TRBV29-1
CSVAGTTYGYTF
>TRBJ2-7|TRBV25-1
CASIETGETYEQYF
>TRBJ1-2|TRBV29-1
CSAEDRGIDGYTF
>TRBJ1-5|TRBV24-1
CATSGEGETQHF
>TRBJ2-3|TRBV24-1
CATSDSGGPTDTQYF
>TRBJ1-2|TRBV19
CASSIFRGFGYTF